This is a list of T cell receptor beta chains from one sample in a study of T cells in Graves' hyperthyroidism and ophthalmopathy. TCRdb reprocessed the multiplex PCR reads via MiXCR and lists one record per CDR3 protein. The sample holds some 370,000 distinct CDR3 sequences; about 17% are singletons and the top ten take around a third. Sequenced: blood. These receptors all come from a woman aged 25-40 years with Graves' hyperthyroidism that later progressed to Graves' ophthalmopathy. The CDR3 runs from the conserved cysteine through the conserved F or W. The order of the fields is V gene, J gene, clone size, D gene, CDR3 DNA, CDR3 protein. The D gene is left open where the match is weak. Some rows have no size entry. The others give once, few or many, or a class for an expanded clone.

>TRBV5-6|TRBJ2-5|many|TRBD1
TGTGCCAGCAGCTTGACTCCCACAGGGGTCGGGGAGACCCAGTACTTC
CASSLTPTGVGETQYF
>TRBV10-3|TRBJ2-1|.|.
TGTGCCATCAGTGGGACCGTCGGAGGGAGCTCCTACAATGAGCAGTTCTTC
CAISGTVGGSSYNEQFF
>TRBV27|TRBJ2-7|many|.
TGTGCCAGCAGTTTCCTCCCCGGCAGGGGGGCCTCCTACGAGCAGTACTTC
CASSFLPGRGASYEQYF
>TRBV7-8|TRBJ2-1|many|TRBD1
TGTGCCAGCAGCTATGGGACAGGGAGTAATGAGCAGTTCTTC
CASSYGTGSNEQFF
>TRBV6-2/TRBV6-3|TRBJ2-7|few|.
TGTGCCAGCAGATCTCGGACGGGGGCGGCCGAGCAGTACTTC
CASRSRTGAAEQYF
>TRBV6-1|TRBJ1-5|once|TRBD1
TGTGCCAGCCGAAGGGGACAGGGAGGCCAGCCCCAGCATTTT
CASRRGQGGQPQHF
>TRBV27|TRBJ2-7|many|.
TGTGCCAGCAGTTTATCTGGGGGGCAGGCCGAGCAGTACTTC
CASSLSGGQAEQYF
>TRBV20-1|TRBJ2-3|.|.
TGCAGTGCTAGAGATCCCTGGAAGACCTCTAGCACAGATACGCAGTATTTT
CSARDPWKTSSTDTQYF
>TRBV29-1|TRBJ2-7|.|TRBD1
TGCAGCGTGGGGATGACAGGGGCTTGGGACGAGCAGTACTTC
CSVGMTGAWDEQYF
>TRBV27|TRBJ2-5|.|.
TGTGCCAGCAGTCCCAGGGACAATGAAGAGACCCAGTACTTC
CASSPRDNEETQYF
>TRBV20-1|TRBJ2-1|few|.
TGCAGTGCCCGACCAGCCAATGAGCAGTTCTTC
CSARPANEQFF
>TRBV2|TRBJ2-7|many|.
TGTGCCAGCACGCAGTTGGAGCAGTACTTC
CASTQLEQYF
>TRBV27|TRBJ2-7|few|.
TGTGCCAGCAGTTTACGTCGACAGGCTAGGGAGAGTTGCTACGAGCAGTACTTC
CASSLRRQARESCYEQYF
>TRBV3-1|TRBJ2-1|few|TRBD2
TGTGCCAGCAGCTTATACGGGTCAGCGGGGTACAATGAGCAGTTCTTC
CASSLYGSAGYNEQFF
>TRBV20-1|TRBJ2-3|few|TRBD2
TGCAGTGCTCCCGGGGGGAGCGCCCCTACAGATACGCAGTATTTT
CSAPGGSAPTDTQYF
>TRBV19|TRBJ2-3|.|.
TGTGCCAGTAGTATTAATGGCAGGCCTGCAGATACGCAGTATTTT
CASSINGRPADTQYF
>TRBV6-1|TRBJ1-5|few|.
TGTGCCAGCAGTTATTCCAATCGGGGAGCGGGGATCAATCAGCCCCAGCATTTT
CASSYSNRGAGINQPQHF
>TRBV7-2|TRBJ2-1|many|TRBD2
TGTGCCAGCAGCTTAGGAGCGGGGGGGCCGGATCGCTACAATGAGCAGTTCTTC
CASSLGAGGPDRYNEQFF
>TRBV28|TRBJ2-6|many|.
TGTGCCAGCAGTTTGAGACACCCTGGGGCCAACGTCCTGACTTTC
CASSLRHPGANVLTF
>TRBV10-3|TRBJ2-1|many|.
TGTGCCATCAGTGAGAAGGACCTTCCCCATGAGCAGTTCTTC
CAISEKDLPHEQFF
>TRBV2|TRBJ1-5|.|TRBD1
TGTGCCAGCAACGGAGGGACAGATGGTCAGCCCCAGCATTTT
CASNGGTDGQPQHF
>TRBV5-1|TRBJ2-7|many|.
TGCGCCAGCAGCCTCTCTCGACAGACGGGGACCTACGAGCAGTACTTC
CASSLSRQTGTYEQYF
>TRBV5-1|TRBJ1-4|many|.
TGCGCCAGCAGCTTGGGGCAGGGCTATAATGAAAAACTGTTTTTT
CASSLGQGYNEKLFF
>TRBV7-9|TRBJ2-1|.|TRBD1
TGTGCCAGCAGCGCGGACAGGGGGGAGCAGTTCTTC
CASSADRGEQFF
>TRBV20-1|TRBJ2-1|few|TRBD2
TGCACCGGGTCAGGCCAGAATAGCGGGGGGGGAAACCCCTCTCCTTTCAATGAGCAGTTCTTC
CTGSGQNSGGGNPSPFNEQFF
>TRBV6-5|TRBJ2-2|.|.
TGTGCCAGCACAAAAGGGGGAGGGGCCGGAGGGACCGGGGAGCTGTTTTTT
CASTKGGGAGGTGELFF
>TRBV6-1|TRBJ1-3|many|TRBD1
TGTGCCAGCAGAGCGACAGGGCCTGCGGACACCATATATTTT
CASRATGPADTIYF